These 11 T cell receptor beta chains originate from one sample sequenced in a study of metastatic and nonmetastatic thyroid tumors. TCRdb reanalyzed the PCR reads with MiXCR. The sample contains approximately 16,000 clones, 30% to 40% of which appear only once. No treatment of any kind had been given to any patient before thyroid surgery. Input material: tumor tissue. The receptors originated from a male donor with papillary thyroid cancer or a benign thyroid nodule (not recorded which). Some clones in this sample may be carry-over from other donors' samples.

This clone was counted at least ten times. The rearrangement uses TRBV5-4 and TRBJ2-3; TRBD1 agrees at 11 bases. J lost 4 bases, V lost 4 bases, and 2 bases had no gene match. The CDR3 consists of 14 residues. Germline CDR1 SGHNT, CDR2 YYREEE (reference sequence). The chain's CDR3 is CASSRTGGADTQYF. The CDR3 region has the DNA TGTGCCAGCAGCCGGACAGGGGGCGCAGATACGCAGTATTTT. The whole variable domain, remainder taken from reference TRBV5-4 and TRBJ2-3, is ETGVTQSPTHLIKTRGQQVTLRCSSQSGHNTVSWYQQALGQGPQFIFQYYREEENGRGNFPPRFSGLQFPNYSSELNVNALELDDSALYLCASSRTGGADTQYFGPGTRLTVL.

This chain joins TRBV28 and TRBJ2-3; D tentatively fits TRBD1 or TRBD2 (6 bases each). The CDR3 has 14 amino acids. The germline V gene has CDR1 MDHEN and CDR2 SYDVKM. V lost 8 bases to trimming and J lost 1 base, with 13 bases between them. Here the CDR3 DNA reads TGTGCCAGCGGAATGGGGGGCGGCACAGATACGCAGTATTTT. Its protein product is CASGMGGGTDTQYF.

This chain joins TRBV6-1 and TRBJ2-7; TRBD2 matches at 12 bases. CDR3 size: 17 residues. V was pared by 6 bases and J by 7 bases, with 16 bases of the junction left unmatched. Germline CDR1 MNHNS, CDR2 SASEGT. The CDR3 coding sequence is TGTGCCAGCAGGGAGACTAGCGGGGGTCGATGGGGGGGTGAGCAGTACTTC. Protein product: CASRETSGGRWGGEQYF.

As regards this clone: Mismatch with germline at one junction end may stem from a read error. This chain connects TRBV7-3 to TRBJ2-7; D remains ambiguous. The CDR3 covers 8 residues. Germline CDR1 reads SGHTA; CDR2 reads FQGTGA. CDR3: CASSLTPF. CDR3 in DNA: TGTGCCAGCAGCTTAACCCCGTTC.

The chain carries TRBV20-1 and TRBJ2-7, with TRBD2 matching 9 bases. The V gene end was trimmed by 0 bases and the J gene end by 5 bases; junction bases not matched to a gene: 11. CDR1 and CDR2 from the germline V gene are DFQATT and SNEGSKA (reference sequence). This CDR3 is built from 16 residues. The CDR3 DNA reads TGCAGTGCTAGAGATCCGGATAGCGGGAGATTCGACGAGCAGTACTTC. It translates to CSARDPDSGRFDEQYF.

The genes are TRBV20-1 and TRBJ2-7; 7 nucleotides match TRBD1. The germline V gene has CDR1 DFQATT and CDR2 SNEGSKA (reference sequence). The CDR3 runs 14 residues. V gave up 5 bases and J gave up 3 bases; unmatched junction bases: 10. This chain's CDR3 is CSASETGPRYEQYF. CDR3 DNA sequence: TGCAGTGCTTCAGAGACAGGGCCTCGCTACGAGCAGTACTTC.

This chain connects TRBV7-2 to TRBJ1-1, with D perhaps TRBD1 (5 bases). This CDR3 is 15 amino acids long. Germline V gene lookup returns CDR1 SGHTA and CDR2 FQGNSA. Deletions cut 5 bases from V and 4 bases from J, with 17 bases between. The CDR3 loop is CASSPLAREATEAFF. In DNA form, the CDR3 reads TGTGCCAGCAGCCCCCTGGCCAGGGAGGCCACTGAAGCTTTCTTT. Full variable domain (missing parts from reference TRBV7-2 and TRBJ1-1): GAGVSQSPSNKVTEKGKDVELRCDPISGHTALYWYRQSLGQGLEFLIYFQGNSAPDKSGLPSDRFSAERTGGSVSTLTIQRTQQEDSAVYLCASSPLAREATEAFFGQGTRLTVV.

In this sample, this clone turned up many times. V and J are TRBV5-1 and TRBJ1-2; D gene ambiguous. The CDR3 contains 13 residues. V was trimmed by 0 bases and J by 6 bases, leaving 9 bases between them. The germline gives CDR1 SGHRS, CDR2 YFSETQ. DNA of the CDR3: TGCGCCAGCAGCTTGGCCTGGGAGGATGGCTACACCTTC. Translation gives CASSLAWEDGYTF.

By sample share, this clone is medium-sized. This CDR3 is CASSSDTGFDEQYF. DNA for the CDR3: TGTGCCAGCAGCTCGGATACAGGGTTCGACGAGCAGTACTTC. The V gene is TRBV5-4, the J gene TRBJ2-7, with a possible D match to TRBD1 (6 bases). The germline V gene encodes CDR1 SGHNT and CDR2 YYREEE (reference sequence). This CDR3 has 14 residues. Trimming removed 3 bases from V and 5 bases from J, with 15 bases in between.

This clone came up once. CDR3: CASSLDSMNTEAFF. CDR3 nucleotides: TGTGCCAGCAGCTTAGACAGCATGAACACTGAAGCTTTCTTT. The rearrangement joins TRBV7-9 to TRBJ1-1; the D is unclear. The V gene lost 1 base and the J gene lost 0 bases, with 6 bases spanning the gap. CDR1 and CDR2 from the germline V gene are SEHNR and FQNEAQ (reference sequence). This CDR3 has 14 residues.

This chain connects TRBV2 to TRBJ2-1; 7 bases are a match to TRBD1. CDR1 SNHLY and CDR2 FYNNEI come from the germline V gene. The CDR3 covers 14 residues. V shed 7 bases, J shed 4 bases, and the junction held 7 bases outside the gene matches. In DNA, the CDR3 is TGTGCCAGCATGAGGACAGGCTATTACAATGAGCAGTTCTTC. Amino acids: CASMRTGYYNEQFF.